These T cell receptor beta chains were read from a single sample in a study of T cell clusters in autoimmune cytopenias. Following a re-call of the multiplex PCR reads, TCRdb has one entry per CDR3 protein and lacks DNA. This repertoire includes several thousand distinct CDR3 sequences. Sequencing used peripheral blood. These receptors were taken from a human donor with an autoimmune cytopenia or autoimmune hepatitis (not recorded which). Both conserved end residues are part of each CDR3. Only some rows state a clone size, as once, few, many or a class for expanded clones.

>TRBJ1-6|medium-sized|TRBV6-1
CASSGNPGYSPLHF
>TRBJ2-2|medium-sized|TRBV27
CASTFGWRPRLNTGELFF
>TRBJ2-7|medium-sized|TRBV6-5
CASSDKRGLTFYEQYF
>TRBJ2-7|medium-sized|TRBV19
CASSLGQGLSYEQYF
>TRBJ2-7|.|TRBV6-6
CASSYPFGKGGLFYEQYF
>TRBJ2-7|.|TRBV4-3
CASSQLNRDPAYEQYF
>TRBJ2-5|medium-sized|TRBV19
CASSKNSGVTRETQYF
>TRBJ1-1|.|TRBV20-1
CSAREMGLSEAFF
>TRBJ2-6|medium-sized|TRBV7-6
CASSLYQRTSGSSGANVLTF
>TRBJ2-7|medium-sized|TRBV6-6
CASSYSRPRDTPYEQYF
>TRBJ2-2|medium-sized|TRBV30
CAWRGTGAGELFF
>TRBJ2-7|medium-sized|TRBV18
CASSPTGGATYEQYF
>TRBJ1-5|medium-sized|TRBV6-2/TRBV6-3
CASSYRAGRGNQPQHF
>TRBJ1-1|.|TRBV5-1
CASSLGGPDTEAFF
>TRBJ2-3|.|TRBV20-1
CSAGVSGRVTDTQYF
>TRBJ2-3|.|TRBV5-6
CASSLGGTDTQYF
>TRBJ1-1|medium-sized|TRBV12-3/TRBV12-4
CASSMVATEAFF
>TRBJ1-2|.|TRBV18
CASSLRGTGNYGYTF
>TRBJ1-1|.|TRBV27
CASSSWAGIITSMNTEAFF
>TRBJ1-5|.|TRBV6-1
CASSDKSSLGGREPQHF
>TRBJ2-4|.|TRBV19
CASRQGFRGTIAKNIQYF
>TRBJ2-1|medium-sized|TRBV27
CASSDGTRLYNEQFF
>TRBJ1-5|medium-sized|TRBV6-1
CASSEGGRGQVQPQHF